A single sample gave rise to the 19 T cell receptor beta chains below, sequenced in a study of blood T cell repertoires in COVID-19 (dated by TCRdb to about 2020). Library generation was performed with the immunoSEQ multiplex PCR assay. TCRdb stores this immuneACCESS table with in-frame sequences only. Part of the clones is absent; in the studies checked, under half of the shortfall reflects unresolved V genes, and no reason is known for the rest. This sample holds 95,000 to 150,000 clones; about nine tenths were observed only once. The ten largest clones add up to almost 30% of the sample. The specimen sequenced was peripheral blood. These receptors were taken from a woman between 70 and 85 years old with acute or convalescent COVID-19.

The chain has TRBV6-5 and TRBJ1-2, with D unresolved. Trimming removed 7 bases from V and 8 bases from J, with 14 bases in between. Per the germline V gene, CDR1 is MNHEY and CDR2 is SVGAGI. The CDR3 has 12 amino acids. CDR3 loop: CASTLSEYGYTF. CDR3 sequence (DNA): TGTGCCAGCACCCTCTCTGAGTACGGCTACACCTTC.

This rearrangement joins TRBV7-2 to TRBJ1-5; no clear D gene. Germline V gene data show CDR1 as SGHTA and CDR2 as FQGNSA. This CDR3 has 16 amino acids. V lost 6 bases and J lost 0, with 15 bases in between. The chain's CDR3 is CASSLNSVLSNQPQHF. CDR3 sequence (DNA): TGTGCCAGCAGTTTAAACTCCGTCCTTAGCAATCAGCCCCAGCATTTT.

The sample holds a few counts of this clone. This chain joins TRBV19 and TRBJ2-1; tentative D call: TRBD2 (6 bases). Germline CDR1 and CDR2: LNHDA and SQIVND (reference sequence). This CDR3 region has 14 residues. Trimming removed 3 bases at V and 4 bases at J, with 10 bases between. The CDR3 is CASSIAEGYNEQFF. DNA of the CDR3: TGTGCCAGTAGTATCGCGGAGGGGTACAATGAGCAGTTCTTC.

The chain joins TRBV18 to TRBJ2-2; no clear D. The CDR3 contains 14 residues. Germline assignment: CDR1 KGHSH and CDR2 LQKENI. Trimming removed 5 bases at V and 5 bases at J, with 12 bases between. CDR3 sequence (DNA): TGTGCCAGCTCAGCCGGTAGCTGGACCGGGGAGCTGTTTTTT. Amino acids: CASSAGSWTGELFF.

The rearrangement links TRBV12-3 or TRBV12-4 to TRBJ2-2; D not certain. This CDR3 region has 11 residues. V was clipped by 3 bases and J by 11 bases, with 7 bases between them. The chain's CDR3 is CASSFTEELFF. The CDR3 DNA sequence: TGTGCCAGCAGTTTTACTGAAGAGCTGTTTTTT.

The V gene is TRBV6-6, the J gene TRBJ2-1; D gene unclear. CDR3 length: 14 residues. Germline V gives CDR1 MNHNY, CDR2 SVGAGI (reference sequence). Trimming cost V 0 bases and J 4 bases, with 7 bases left between them. In nucleotides, the CDR3 is TGTGCCAGCAGTTACTCAGCCGCTTACAATGAGCAGTTCTTC. Protein product: CASSYSAAYNEQFF.

The V gene is TRBV28, the J gene TRBJ2-1; perhaps TRBD1 as D (6 bases). The ends were cut back, 5 bases at V and 1 base at J, with 12 bases in the middle. CDR1 MDHEN and CDR2 SYDVKM come from the germline V gene. The CDR3 loop spans 15 amino acids. CDR3 region: CASSIPRGSYNEQFF. The CDR3 nucleotides read TGTGCCAGCAGTATTCCCAGGGGTTCCTACAATGAGCAGTTCTTC.

This clone has just a few counts. The CDR3 DNA sequence: TGTGCCAGCAGTACACAGGGGGGAGGCTATGGCTACACCTTC. Its protein is CASSTQGGGYGYTF. The chain recombines TRBV6-5 with TRBJ1-2, with TRBD1 matching over 8 bases. With V trimmed by 5 bases and J by 4 bases, 6 bases remained unmatched. Germline V gene lookup returns CDR1 MNHEY and CDR2 SVGAGI. The length of the CDR3 is 14 residues.

The chain is built from TRBV5-1 and TRBJ1-2; tentatively, D is TRBD1 (5 bases). V shed 4 bases and J shed 5 bases, with 18 bases lying between them. The CDR3 contains 15 residues. CDR1 SGHRS and CDR2 YFSETQ come from the germline V gene. CDR3 DNA sequence: TGCGCCAGCAGCCCCGCGGTGGGGGGAAGTTATGGCTACACCTTC. This translates into CASSPAVGGSYGYTF.

This chain links TRBV6-5 with TRBJ2-3; D is perhaps TRBD2 (7 bases). The CDR3 sequence is 15 residues long. V shed 7 bases and J shed 2 bases, with 16 bases lying between them. Germline V gene sequence: CDR1 MNHEY, CDR2 SVGAGI. CDR3 region: CASTEWGGPTDTQYF. CDR3 in DNA: TGTGCCAGCACCGAATGGGGGGGGCCCACAGATACGCAGTATTTT.

The J gene is TRBJ1-5, the V gene TRBV7-9, with a possible D match to TRBD1 (6 bases). The germline CDR1 and CDR2 sequences are SEHNR and FQNEAQ (reference sequence). V was trimmed by 4 bases and J by 4 bases, leaving 11 bases between them. This CDR3 comprises 14 residues. In nucleotides, the CDR3 is TGTGCCAGCAGCTCCGGGACAATAAATCAGCCCCAGCATTTT. This sequence encodes CASSSGTINQPQHF.

The chain recombines TRBV28 with TRBJ2-1, with D possibly being TRBD2 (6 bases). Germline V gives CDR1 MDHEN, CDR2 SYDVKM. Deletions cut 4 bases from V and 4 bases from J, with 14 bases between. This CDR3 is built from 15 residues. In nucleotides, the CDR3 is TGTGCCAGCAGTTCGGCGTACGGGAGATACAATGAGCAGTTCTTC. Amino acid sequence: CASSSAYGRYNEQFF.

This chain links TRBV18 with TRBJ2-1, with D maybe TRBD2 (5 bases). The V end was cut by 6 bases, the J end by 7 bases, with 16 bases between. Germline CDR1 and CDR2: KGHSH and LQKENI. CDR3 length: 14 residues. The CDR3 protein is CASSPPVGGNEQFF. The CDR3 coding sequence is TGTGCCAGCTCCCCCCCAGTGGGCGGGAATGAGCAGTTCTTC.

The CDR3 nucleotides read TGTGCCATTAAAAGCGGGGGGGAAACCTACGAGCAGTACTTC. Residues: CAIKSGGETYEQYF. The chain combines TRBV10-3 with TRBJ2-7; 10 nucleotides line up with TRBD2. V trimming: 9 bases; J trimming: 2 bases; junction bases outside the gene matches: 7. The CDR3 is 14 residues long. Germline assignment: CDR1 ENHRY and CDR2 SYGVKD.

This sequence joins TRBV28 and TRBJ1-6; perhaps TRBD1 as D (5 bases). Germline V gene lookup returns CDR1 MDHEN and CDR2 SYDVKM. Trimming removed 5 bases at V and 7 bases at J, with 15 bases between. The CDR3 has 15 residues. The CDR3: CASSARQLLNSPLHF. The CDR3 DNA is TGTGCCAGCAGTGCCAGACAGCTTTTGAATTCACCCCTCCACTTT.

The V call is TRBV2, the J call TRBJ1-1; D remains ambiguous. Trimming shortened V by 3 bases and J by 4 bases, and 9 bases separated the two germline ends. Germline assignment: CDR1 SNHLY and CDR2 FYNNEI. The CDR3 covers 13 residues. CDR3 region: CASSDWGVTEAFF. The CDR3 DNA sequence: TGTGCCAGCAGTGACTGGGGAGTCACTGAAGCTTTCTTT.

The rearrangement joins TRBV3-1 (or the pseudogene TRBV3-2) to TRBJ1-2; D possibly corresponds to TRBD1 (5 bases). V lost 3 bases, J lost 5 bases, and 16 bases lay in between. CDR3 length: 15 amino acids. In germline, CDR1 is LGHDT, CDR2 YNNKEL (reference sequence). The CDR3 nucleotides are TGTGCCAGCAGCCAGCCATTGGAAGGGGATTATGGCTACACCTTC. Translation gives CASSQPLEGDYGYTF.

V and J are TRBV18 and TRBJ1-5; no firm D call. The CDR3 has 15 amino acids. CDR1 and CDR2 (germline): KGHSH, LQKENI. The ends were cut back, 4 bases at V and 4 bases at J, with 14 bases in the middle. CDR3 sequence reads: CASSLEAAENQPQHF. DNA for the CDR3: TGTGCCAGCTCACTAGAGGCAGCCGAGAATCAGCCCCAGCATTTT.

As regards this clone: A much bigger clone sits one base away, suggesting this may be a read error. The rearrangement links TRBV30 to TRBJ1-6; the D is unclear. The CDR3 is 13 amino acids. Germline CDR1 and CDR2: GTSNPN and SVGIG (reference sequence). Trimming shortened V by 1 base and J by 5 bases, and 6 bases separated the two germline ends. The CDR3 DNA follows: TGTGCCTGGAGTGAACAGAATAATTCACCCCTCCACTTT. Translation: CAWSEQNNSPLHF.